The source of this TCR beta chain is a study of PD-1 blockade in mismatch repair-deficient tumors. Whole-study results and caveats: Tumor-resident clones, often absent from pretreatment blood, expanded after pembrolizumab and then contracted.

Points on this clone: The antigen is undetermined.

TCR sequencing covered a few patients who responded to pembrolizumab. Sequencing used immunoSEQ multiplex PCR; TCRdb keeps in-frame clones, though not all of them. The sample lists some 130,000 clones, about 88% occurring once. Trimming pared 5 bases from V and 1 base from J, leaving 8 bases between. The CDR3 length is 13 residues. Germline loops: CDR1 SGHTA, CDR2 FQGTGA. The chain links TRBV7-3 to TRBJ1-1; no reliable D call. This TCR derives from an adult with mismatch repair-deficient cancer. Sequencing used peripheral blood, obtained just under 74 weeks after starting pembrolizumab. The CDR3 reads CASSGTRNTEAFF. CDR3 coding DNA: TGTGCCAGCAGCGGAACACGGAACACTGAAGCTTTCTTT.